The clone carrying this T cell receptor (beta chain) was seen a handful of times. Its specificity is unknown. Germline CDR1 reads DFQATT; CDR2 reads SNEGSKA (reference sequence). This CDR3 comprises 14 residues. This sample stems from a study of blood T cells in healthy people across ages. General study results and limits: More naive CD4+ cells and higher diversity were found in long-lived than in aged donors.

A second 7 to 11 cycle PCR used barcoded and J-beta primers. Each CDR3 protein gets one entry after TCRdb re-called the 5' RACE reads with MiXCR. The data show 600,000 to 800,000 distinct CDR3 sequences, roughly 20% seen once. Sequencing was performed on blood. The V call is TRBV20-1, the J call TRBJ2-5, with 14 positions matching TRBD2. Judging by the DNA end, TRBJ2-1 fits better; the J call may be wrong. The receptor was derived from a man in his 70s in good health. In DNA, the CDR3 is TGCAGTGCTCTGACTAGCGGGAGGGGCCATGAGCAGTTCTTC. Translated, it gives CSALTSGRGHEQFF.